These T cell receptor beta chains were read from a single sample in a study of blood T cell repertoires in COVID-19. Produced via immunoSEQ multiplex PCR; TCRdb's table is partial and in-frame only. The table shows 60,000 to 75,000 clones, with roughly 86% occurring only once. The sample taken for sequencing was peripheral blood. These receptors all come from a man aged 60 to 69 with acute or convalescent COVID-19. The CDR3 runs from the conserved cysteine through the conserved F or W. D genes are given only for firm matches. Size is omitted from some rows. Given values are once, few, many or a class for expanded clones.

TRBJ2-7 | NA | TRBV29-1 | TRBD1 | CSAGDSNEQYF | TGCAGCGCAGGGGACAGCAACGAGCAGTACTTC
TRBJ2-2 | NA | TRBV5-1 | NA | CASSLAYIGEVTGELFF | TGCGCCAGCAGCTTGGCTTATATAGGGGAGGTCACCGGGGAGCTGTTTTTT
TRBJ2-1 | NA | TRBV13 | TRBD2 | CASSLGLAGGNEQFF | TGTGCCAGCAGCTTAGGCCTAGCGGGGGGTAATGAGCAGTTCTTC
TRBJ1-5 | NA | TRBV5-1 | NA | CASSLGSVQDYQHF | TGCGCCAGCAGCTTAGGATCGGTCCAGGACTACCAGCATTTT
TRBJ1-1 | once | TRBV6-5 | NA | CASSQQGNTEAFF | TGTGCCAGCAGCCAACAGGGAAACACTGAAGCTTTCTTT
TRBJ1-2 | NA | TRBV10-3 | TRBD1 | CAIYRGVDPNYGYTF | TGTGCCATCTACAGGGGTGTGGATCCTAACTATGGCTACACCTTC
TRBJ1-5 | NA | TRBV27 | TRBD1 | CASSRDRTNQPQHF | TGTGCCAGCAGTCGGGACAGGACTAATCAGCCCCAGCATTTT
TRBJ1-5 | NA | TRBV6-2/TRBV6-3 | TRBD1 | CASSVRTGVNQPQHF | TGTGCCAGCAGCGTCCGGACAGGGGTCAATCAGCCCCAGCATTTT
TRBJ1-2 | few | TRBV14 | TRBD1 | CASSQAVGQALLYGYTF | TGTGCCAGCAGCCAAGCCGTGGGACAGGCCCTTCTCTATGGCTACACCTTC
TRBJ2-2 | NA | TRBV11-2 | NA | CASSLYRGTLNTGELFF | TGTGCCAGCAGCTTATATCGGGGGACCCTGAACACCGGGGAGCTGTTTTTT
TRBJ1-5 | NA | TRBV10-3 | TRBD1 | CAIRQGEDQPQHF | TGTGCCATAAGACAGGGAGAGGATCAGCCCCAGCATTTT
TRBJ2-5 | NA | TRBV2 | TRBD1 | CASEWGTGGSEETQYF | TGTGCCAGCGAGTGGGGGACAGGGGGGTCAGAAGAGACCCAGTACTTC
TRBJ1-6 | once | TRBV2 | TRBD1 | CASSGGTGNSPLHF | TGTGCCAGCAGTGGAGGGACAGGGAATTCACCCCTCCACTTT
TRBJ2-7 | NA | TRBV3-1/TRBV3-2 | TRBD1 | CASSQAGDRGYEQYF | TGTGCCAGCAGCCAAGCGGGGGACAGGGGCTACGAGCAGTACTTC
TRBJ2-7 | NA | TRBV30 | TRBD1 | CAWSVTGAPGEQYF | TGTGCCTGGAGTGTGACAGGGGCGCCGGGCGAGCAGTACTTC
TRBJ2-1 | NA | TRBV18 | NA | CASSPPGVSSYNEQFF | TGTGCCAGCTCACCACCGGGAGTGAGCTCCTACAATGAGCAGTTCTTC
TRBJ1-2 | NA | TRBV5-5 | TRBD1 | CASSSERGRWGYTF | TGTGCCAGCAGCTCCGAAAGGGGGCGGTGGGGCTACACCTTC
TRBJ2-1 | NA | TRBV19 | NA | CASIDRYNEQFF | TGTGCCAGTATCGACAGGTACAATGAGCAGTTCTTC
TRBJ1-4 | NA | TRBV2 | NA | CASSRLTRGNEKLFF | TGTGCCAGCAGTCGCCTGACGCGAGGGAATGAAAAACTGTTTTTT
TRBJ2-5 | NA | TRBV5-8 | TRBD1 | CASQKWTGGLVRETQYF | TGTGCCAGCCAAAAATGGACAGGGGGTCTAGTAAGGGAGACCCAGTACTTC
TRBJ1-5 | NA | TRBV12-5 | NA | CASGLATGGGQPQHF | TGTGCTAGTGGTTTGGCGACGGGGGGTGGGCAGCCCCAGCATTTT
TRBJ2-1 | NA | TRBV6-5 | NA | CASKPPVQGNEQFF | TGTGCCAGCAAACCACCGGTCCAGGGAAATGAGCAGTTCTTC
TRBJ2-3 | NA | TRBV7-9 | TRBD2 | CASSLRLADTQYF | TGTGCCAGCAGCCTCCGACTAGCGGATACGCAGTATTTT
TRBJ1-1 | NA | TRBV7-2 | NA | CASLESPANTEAFF | TGTGCCAGCTTAGAATCGCCCGCGAACACTGAAGCTTTCTTT
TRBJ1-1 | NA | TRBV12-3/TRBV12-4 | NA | CASSRGEDTEAFF | TGTGCCAGCAGTCGAGGGGAGGACACTGAAGCTTTCTTT
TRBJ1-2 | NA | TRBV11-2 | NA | CASSLSELSF | TGTGCCAGCAGCTTATCCGAGCTGTCCTTC
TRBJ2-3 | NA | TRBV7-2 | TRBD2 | CASSPLAETQYF | TGTGCCAGCAGCCCGCTAGCGGAAACGCAGTATTTT
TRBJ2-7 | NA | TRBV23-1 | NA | CASSRLSYEQYF | TGCGCCAGCAGTCGACTGTCCTACGAGCAGTACTTC
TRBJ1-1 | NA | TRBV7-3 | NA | CASSLNSLNTEAFF | TGTGCCAGCAGCTTAAACAGCTTGAACACTGAAGCTTTCTTT
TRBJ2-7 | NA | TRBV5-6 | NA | CASSLGQTNSYEQYF | TGTGCCAGCAGCTTAGGACAGACAAATTCCTACGAGCAGTACTTC
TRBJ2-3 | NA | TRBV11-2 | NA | CASRRGSDTDTQYF | TGTGCCAGCAGACGGGGATCCGACACAGATACGCAGTATTTT
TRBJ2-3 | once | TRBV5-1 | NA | CASSPLVQTGFTDTQYF | TGCGCCAGCAGCCCATTGGTGCAAACGGGGTTTACAGATACGCAGTATTTT
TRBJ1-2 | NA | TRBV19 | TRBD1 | CASSILVTGQGGYTF | TGTGCCAGTAGTATACTAGTCACCGGACAGGGTGGCTACACCTTC
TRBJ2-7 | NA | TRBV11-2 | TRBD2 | CASSPIAGASYEQYF | TGTGCCAGCAGTCCAATAGCGGGGGCCTCCTACGAGCAGTACTTC
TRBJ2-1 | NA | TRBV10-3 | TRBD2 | CAISEGGGITYNEQFF | TGTGCCATCAGTGAGGGGGGGGGAATTACCTACAATGAGCAGTTCTTC
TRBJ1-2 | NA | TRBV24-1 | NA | CATSDLQIAPSTGLGGYTF | TGTGCCACCAGTGATTTGCAAATCGCCCCGAGCACAGGGTTAGGCGGCTACACCTTC
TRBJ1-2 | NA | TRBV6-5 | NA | CASSSRGHDYGYTF | TGTGCCAGCAGTTCCAGGGGACACGACTATGGCTACACCTTC
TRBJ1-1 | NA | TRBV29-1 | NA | CSVRGTDHNTEAFF | TGCAGCGTTCGTGGAACAGACCATAACACTGAAGCTTTCTTT
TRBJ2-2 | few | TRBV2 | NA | CASIWGGSGTGELFF | TGTGCCAGCATCTGGGGGGGCAGTGGGACCGGGGAGCTGTTTTTT
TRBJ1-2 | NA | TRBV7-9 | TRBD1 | CASSRSRGLRYGYTF | TGTGCCAGCAGCCGATCCAGGGGGCTACGCTATGGCTACACCTTC
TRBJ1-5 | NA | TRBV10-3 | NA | CAISAAGDPYQPQHF | TGTGCCATCAGTGCCGCAGGCGATCCGTATCAGCCCCAGCATTTT
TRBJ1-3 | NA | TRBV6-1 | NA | CASSEEWYGSGNTIYF | TGTGCCAGCAGTGAAGAATGGTACGGCTCTGGAAACACCATATATTTT
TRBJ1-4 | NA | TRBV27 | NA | CASSSSTGTSLFF | TGTGCCAGCAGTTCCAGCACCGGGACATCGTTGTTTTTT
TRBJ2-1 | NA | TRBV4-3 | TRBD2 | CASSQRRLAGEHNEQFF | TGCGCCAGCAGCCAGCGCAGACTAGCGGGGGAACACAATGAGCAGTTCTTC
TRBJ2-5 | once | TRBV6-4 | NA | CASSEFGGPRETQYF | TGTGCCAGCAGTGAATTCGGGGGGCCTAGGGAGACCCAGTACTTC
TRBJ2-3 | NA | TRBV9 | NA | CASSVPLLAKGTDTQYF | TGTGCCAGCAGCGTACCCCTCCTAGCGAAGGGCACAGATACGCAGTATTTT
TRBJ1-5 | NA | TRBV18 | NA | CASSPPPGVQPQHF | TGTGCCAGCTCACCCCCACCCGGGGTCCAGCCCCAGCATTTT
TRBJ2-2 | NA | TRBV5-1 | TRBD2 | CASSLAVGRDGELFF | TGCGCCAGCAGCTTGGCCGTAGGGAGGGACGGGGAGCTGTTTTTT
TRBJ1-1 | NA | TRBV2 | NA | CASSQTPAMNTEAFF | TGTGCCAGCAGTCAGACACCCGCGATGAACACTGAAGCTTTCTTT
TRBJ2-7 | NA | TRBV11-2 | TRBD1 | CASSLGTGQGFDYEQYF | TGTGCCAGCAGCTTAGGAACGGGACAGGGCTTCGATTACGAGCAGTACTTC
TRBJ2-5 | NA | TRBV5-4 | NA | CASSLEASPVKTQYF | TGTGCCAGCAGCTTGGAAGCTAGCCCTGTGAAGACCCAGTACTTC
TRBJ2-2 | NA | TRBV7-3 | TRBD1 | CASSPGTGLTGELFF | TGTGCCAGCAGCCCCGGGACAGGGTTGACCGGGGAGCTGTTTTTT
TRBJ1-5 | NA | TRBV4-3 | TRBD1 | CASSQGTGGRQPQHF | TGCGCCAGCAGCCAAGGGACAGGCGGTAGGCAGCCCCAGCATTTT
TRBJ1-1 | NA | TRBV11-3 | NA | CASSLDWGQNYTEAFF | TGTGCCAGCAGCTTAGATTGGGGGCAGAACTACACTGAAGCTTTCTTT
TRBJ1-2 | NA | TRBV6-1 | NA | CASTLSTGSYGYTF | TGTGCCAGCACCCTTAGCACAGGAAGCTATGGCTACACCTTC
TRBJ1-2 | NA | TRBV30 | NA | CAWSVSYGYTF | TGTGCCTGGAGTGTCAGCTATGGCTACACCTTC
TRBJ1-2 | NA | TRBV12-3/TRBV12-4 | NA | CASSLGHNYGYTF | TGTGCCAGCAGTTTAGGACACAACTATGGCTACACCTTC
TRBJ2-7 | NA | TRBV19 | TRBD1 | CASSKPGQGYEQYF | TGTGCCAGTAGTAAACCGGGACAGGGCTACGAGCAGTACTTC
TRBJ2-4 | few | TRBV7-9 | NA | CASSPSGNIQYF | TGTGCCAGCAGCCCGTCGGGTAACATTCAGTACTTC
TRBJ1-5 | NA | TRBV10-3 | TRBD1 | CAISSGQGGDQPQHF | TGTGCCATCAGTTCTGGACAGGGAGGTGATCAGCCCCAGCATTTT